The rows below give T cell receptor beta chains drawn from one sample of a study of blood T cells in healthy people across ages. Using its own MiXCR run on the 5' RACE reads, TCRdb lists one record per CDR3 protein. The table records around 1.5 million distinct CDR3 sequences, 34% of them present only once. Material: blood. The receptor source for this set is a woman aged 25 to 45 in good health. CDR3s include the opening cysteine and the closing phenylalanine or tryptophan. The order of the fields is D gene, clone size, J gene, V gene, CDR3 DNA, CDR3 protein. A D gene is named only where the DNA matches it firmly. Where a row states a size, it is once, few, many or the class of an expanded clone; other rows omit it.

>TRBD2|few|TRBJ2-7|TRBV6-1
TGTGCCAGCAGTGAAGGGACTAGCTTCCCGTACGAGCAGTACTTC
CASSEGTSFPYEQYF
>NA|NA|TRBJ2-5|TRBV27
TGTGCCAGCAACTCTCAGGGGGGAGAGACCCAGTACTTC
CASNSQGGETQYF
>TRBD1|few|TRBJ1-6|TRBV6-5
TGTGCCAGCAGCTTACAGGGGAGTCCACCCCTCCACTTT
CASSLQGSPPLHF
>TRBD1|NA|TRBJ1-4|TRBV6-4
TGTGCCAGTAGCAAGACAGGGGCACGTGAAAAACTGTTTTTT
CASSKTGAREKLFF
>NA|NA|TRBJ1-2|TRBV7-2
TGTGCCAGCAGCCGCACGACAAATAACTATGGCTACACCTTC
CASSRTTNNYGYTF
>NA|NA|TRBJ2-7|TRBV21-1
TGTGCCAGCAGCCCGCAGCGGGAGTCCTACGAGCAGTACTTC
CASSPQRESYEQYF
>TRBD2|few|TRBJ2-5|TRBV5-4
TGTGCCAGCAGCCGTTTGGGAGGGCCTGAGCAAGAGACCCAGTACTTC
CASSRLGGPEQETQYF
>NA|NA|TRBJ2-7|TRBV20-1
TGCAGTGCACTAGCCGGGACGGGAGTCAACTACGAGCAGTACTTC
CSALAGTGVNYEQYF
>NA|few|TRBJ2-5|TRBV4-2
TGTGCCAGCAGCCAAGATCTTGGACGGCCGCGGGTGGTGGAGACCCAGTACTTC
CASSQDLGRPRVVETQYF
>NA|NA|TRBJ1-1|TRBV29-1
TGCAGCGTTGCGGGGGGGCGGACGAACACTGAAGCTTTCTTT
CSVAGGRTNTEAFF
>NA|NA|TRBJ2-7|TRBV19
TGTGCCAGTAGTATAGAATGGGACTACGAGCAGTACTTC
CASSIEWDYEQYF
>NA|few|TRBJ1-1|TRBV19
TGTGCCAGTAGTATAAACCCCGGCGGAGGGAAGGACACTGAAGCTTTCTTT
CASSINPGGGKDTEAFF
>NA|many|TRBJ2-1|TRBV10-3
TGTGCCATCAGTGAGACAGGCTACAATGAGCAGTTCTTC
CAISETGYNEQFF
>NA|NA|TRBJ2-1|TRBV27
TGTGCCAGCAGTTCTTTGCGTTCCTACAATGAGCGGTTCTTC
CASSSLRSYNERFF
>TRBD2|NA|TRBJ2-1|TRBV10-3
TGTGCCATCAGTGCCCCGGATTTTCCGACTAGCGGGGCTTACAATGAGCAGTTCTTC
CAISAPDFPTSGAYNEQFF
>TRBD2|few|TRBJ2-7|TRBV15
TGTGCCACCAGCAGAGACCGCTTTGGGGGGGCCTACGAGCAGTACTTC
CATSRDRFGGAYEQYF
>NA|few|TRBJ2-7|TRBV10-3
TGTGCCATCAGTGAGTCGGCGGGGGCGGACTACGAGCAGTACTTC
CAISESAGADYEQYF
>NA|NA|TRBJ1-2|TRBV27
TGTGCCAGCCACACCGGAGGGGTTGGCTACACCTTC
CASHTGGVGYTF
>TRBD1|NA|TRBJ2-7|TRBV2
TGTGCCAGCAACCAGGGGGCTCGGTACGAGCAGTACTTC
CASNQGARYEQYF
>NA|once|TRBJ1-3|TRBV6-4
TGTGCCAGCAGTGACTCGTTTTTGAGAGGATCTGGAAACACCATATATTTT
CASSDSFLRGSGNTIYF